In its sample, the clone carrying this T cell receptor beta chain was seen many times. Its cognate antigen is unknown. This entry is derived from a study of regulatory T cells in long-lasting Graves disease. The CDR3 runs 15 residues. In germline, CDR1 is LNHNV, CDR2 YYDKDF (reference sequence). Losses at the gene ends were 0 bases for V and 3 bases for J; bases not matched to a gene: 3. Arm-PCR of CDR3 regions and iRepertoire HTBI primers were used to build TCR beta libraries. TCRdb independently ran MiXCR on the multiplex PCR reads; one entry per CDR3 protein. Of 300,000 to 400,000 distinct CDR3 sequences detected, roughly 21% appear once; the ten largest clones hold 29%. Stated time point: persistent/refractory GD, antithyroid drugs over 5 years with positive TRAb. Construction of the TCR library relied on RNA isolated from PBMCs. Study findings and constraints: With a few thousand shared public clonotypes, persistent patients exceeded new patients, who shared 950 to 1,000.

The receptor was isolated from a female donor with Graves disease. The V gene is TRBV15, the J gene TRBJ2-7; TRBD2 aligns across 9 bases. This specimen consisted of peripheral blood mononuclear cells (PBMCs), obtained when the disease was refractory, from a patient treated with antithyroid drugs. CDR3 in DNA: TGTGCCACCAGCAGAGAGCGGGAGGGCCACTACGAGCAGTACTTC. Amino acid sequence: CATSREREGHYEQYF.